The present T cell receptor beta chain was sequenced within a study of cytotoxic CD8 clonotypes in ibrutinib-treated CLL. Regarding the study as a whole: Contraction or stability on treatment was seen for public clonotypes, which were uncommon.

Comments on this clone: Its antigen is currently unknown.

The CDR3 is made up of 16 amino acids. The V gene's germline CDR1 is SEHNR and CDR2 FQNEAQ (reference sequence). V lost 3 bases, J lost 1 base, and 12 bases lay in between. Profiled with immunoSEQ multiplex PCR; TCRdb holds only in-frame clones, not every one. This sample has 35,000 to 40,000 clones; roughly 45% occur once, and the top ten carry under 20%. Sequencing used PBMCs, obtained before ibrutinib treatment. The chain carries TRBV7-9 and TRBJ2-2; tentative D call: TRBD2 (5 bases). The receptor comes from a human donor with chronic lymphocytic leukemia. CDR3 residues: CASSFGELGNTGELFF. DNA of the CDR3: TGTGCCAGCAGCTTCGGGGAATTGGGGAACACCGGGGAGCTGTTTTTT.